This T cell receptor beta chain was documented in a study of T-cell memory formation after mild COVID-19. Study observations and caveats: Clones that contracted from day 15 to 85 were balanced CD4/CD8, while later expanders leaned CD4+. Within pre-infection memory, some responding clones were found, suggesting cross-reactive memory joined. CM and EM subsets held most contracting CD4+ clones; EMRA held CD8+ ones.

Employing constant-segment primers, 5'RACE generated TCR alpha and TCR beta cDNA libraries bearing sample barcodes and UMIs. TCRdb reprocessed the 5' RACE reads via MiXCR and lists one record per CDR3 protein. Among about 190,000 distinct CDR3 sequences listed, about a sixth were seen once. V lost 5 bases to trimming and J lost 6 bases, with 11 bases between them. The CDR3 is 13 amino acids. Germline CDR1 is SGHAT and CDR2 is FQNNGV. As concerns this clonotype: Its cognate antigen is unknown.

The gene calls are TRBV11-2 and TRBJ1-5; D remains unclear. The sample was PBMCs or a T cell subset sorted from them (not recorded which). The receptor was isolated from an adult woman who had mild COVID-19 (a few samples of this study predate the infection). Cell type and time point are not known. CDR3 sequence: CASSGSRGQPQHF. Here the CDR3 DNA reads TGTGCCAGCAGCGGCTCGCGGGGTCAGCCCCAGCATTTT.